The 31 T cell receptor beta chains below come from one sample, sequenced in a study of vaccination effects on CD4 cells after COVID-19. Clones were sequenced by immunoSEQ multiplex PCR, and TCRdb holds only the in-frame ones, with some missing. The table shows 40,000 to 50,000 clones, with roughly four fifths occurring only once. Their antigen targets remain unknown. ViraFEST used viral peptide pools to expand antigen-specific CD4+ T cells before sequencing. CD4+ T cell isolation took place after less than 13 days of culture. The person's infection with SARS-CoV-2, confirmed by PCR, took place between March and December 2020. Sequencing used CD4+ T cells from PBMCs cultured with a peptide pool, obtained before COVID-19 vaccination. Receptors were obtained from a human donor who had a prior SARS-CoV-2 infection.

This rearrangement joins TRBV5-4 to TRBJ2-3; 14 bases are a match to TRBD2. Trimming removed 4 bases from V and 1 base from J; junction bases left unmatched: 5. The V gene's germline CDR1 is SGHNT and CDR2 YYREEE (reference sequence). This CDR3 is built from 17 residues. The CDR3 DNA reads as TGTGCCAGCAGCAGGGGGGGACTAGCGGGGGGCACAGATACGCAGTATTTT. It codes for CASSRGGLAGGTDTQYF.

In this sample, this clone turned up once. The chain combines TRBV5-1 with TRBJ1-1, with a possible D match to TRBD1 (5 bases). Germline V gene sequence: CDR1 SGHRS, CDR2 YFSETQ. The CDR3 is made up of 14 amino acids. V was shortened by 4 bases and J by 0 bases, with 10 bases between the two germline ends. CDR3 protein: CASSPGPMNTEAFF. The CDR3 DNA reads as TGCGCCAGCAGCCCGGGACCGATGAACACTGAAGCTTTCTTT.

The rearrangement links TRBV11-3 to TRBJ2-2; D possibly corresponds to TRBD2 (5 bases). This CDR3 is built from 14 residues. The germline CDR1 and CDR2 sequences are SGHNT and YENEEA. Trimming removed 1 base from V and 5 bases from J, with 8 bases in between. As DNA, the CDR3 is TGTGCCAGCAGCTTAGTGAGGGCGACCGGGGAGCTGTTTTTT. The encoded protein is CASSLVRATGELFF. The full variable domain, completed using reference TRBV11-3 and TRBJ2-2, is EAGVVQSPRYKIIEKKQPVAFWCNPISGHNTLYWYLQNLGQGPELLIRYENEEAVDDSQLPKDRFSAERLKGVDSTLKIQPAELGDSAVYLCASSLVRATGELFFGEGSRLTVL.

V usage is TRBV9 and J usage is TRBJ2-2, with TRBD2 as a possible D gene (5 bases). V was trimmed by 0 bases and J by 3 bases, leaving 12 bases between them. Germline V gene sequence: CDR1 SGDLS, CDR2 YYNGEE. The CDR3 loop spans 16 amino acids. This CDR3 is CASSVATAEYTGELFF. CDR3 nucleotides: TGTGCCAGCAGCGTAGCTACAGCGGAGTACACCGGGGAGCTGTTTTTT.

This clone was recorded only once. CDR3 DNA: TGCGCCAGCAGCTCGACCTCCGGGGTTGAGCAGTTCTTC. Translation: CASSSTSGVEQFF. The V and J genes are TRBV5-1 and TRBJ2-1, with D possibly TRBD2 on 5 matching bases. The V gene lost 3 bases and the J gene lost 9 bases, with 13 bases spanning the gap. The germline gives CDR1 SGHRS, CDR2 YFSETQ. CDR3 size: 13 residues.

This sequence joins TRBV19 and TRBJ1-5; D is unclear. The CDR3 is made up of 14 amino acids. Deletions cut 2 bases from V and 6 bases from J, with 11 bases between. Germline V gives CDR1 LNHDA, CDR2 SQIVND (reference sequence). The CDR3 reads CASSIWWEGQPQHF. In nucleotides, the CDR3 is TGTGCCAGTAGTATATGGTGGGAGGGTCAGCCCCAGCATTTT.

This chain connects TRBV30 to TRBJ1-1; 8 bases fit TRBD1. The junction had 13 bases not matched to a gene; V was cut back by 3 bases and J by 4 bases. The CDR3 length is 16 residues. Germline values: CDR1 GTSNPN, CDR2 SVGIG (reference sequence). CDR3 nucleotides: TGTGCCTGGAGGGCAGTTGACAGGGGATTGATCACTGAAGCTTTCTTT. It codes for CAWRAVDRGLITEAFF.

The V gene is TRBV3-1 (or the pseudogene TRBV3-2), the J gene TRBJ1-2; D is perhaps TRBD1 (6 bases). The V end was cut by 1 base, the J end by 7 bases, with 19 bases between. CDR1 is LGHDT, CDR2 YNNKEL, per germline (reference sequence). The CDR3 consists of 16 residues. The CDR3 loop is CASSQGSGARQGGYTF. CDR3 nucleotides: TGTGCCAGCAGCCAAGGCTCGGGGGCGCGCCAGGGTGGCTACACCTTC.

The CDR3 sequence: CASGPLGGSARSYNEQFF. In nucleotides, the CDR3 is TGTGCTAGTGGACCCCTAGGCGGCAGCGCCCGCTCCTACAATGAGCAGTTCTTC. The chain uses TRBV12-5 and TRBJ2-1, with D hard to call. Germline V lookup: CDR1 LGHNT, CDR2 FRNRAP. Trimming pared 6 bases from V and 0 bases from J, leaving 21 bases between. The CDR3 contains 18 residues.

The J gene is TRBJ1-5, the V gene TRBV7-8; D is unclear. This CDR3 is 14 amino acids long. Trimming shortened V by 5 bases and J by 0 bases, and 8 bases separated the two germline ends. Germline CDR1 SGHVS, CDR2 FQNEAQ. This CDR3 reads CASSPLGSNQPQHF. As DNA, the CDR3 is TGTGCCAGCAGCCCCCTGGGTAGCAATCAGCCCCAGCATTTT.

The chain couples TRBV4-1 to TRBJ2-1; the match to TRBD2 covers 8 bases. Trimming took 1 base from V and 1 from J; bases not matched to a gene: 9. The CDR3 is 18 residues long. CDR1 and CDR2 (germline): MGHRA, YSYEKL. This chain's CDR3 is CASSQVVRTSLSYNEQFF. CDR3 DNA: TGCGCCAGCAGCCAAGTCGTCCGGACTAGCCTATCCTACAATGAGCAGTTCTTC.

The rearrangement uses TRBV19 and TRBJ2-3; D could derive from TRBD1 or TRBD2 (5 bases each). The length of the CDR3 is 12 residues. The germline V gene encodes CDR1 LNHDA and CDR2 SQIVND (reference sequence). The V and J ends lost 4 bases and 10 bases respectively, with 12 bases between them. The CDR3 is CASSTNRDPQYF. Here the CDR3 DNA reads TGTGCCAGTAGTACCAACCGGGACCCGCAGTATTTT.

The CDR3, as DNA: TGTGCCAGCAGCGTAGGCCTGGGAGTCGGGGAGCTGTTTTTT. Translating it yields CASSVGLGVGELFF. This rearrangement joins TRBV9 to TRBJ2-2; maybe TRBD2 (5 bases). This CDR3 is built from 14 residues. Germline-derived CDR1 and CDR2 are SGDLS and YYNGEE. The V end was cut by 0 bases, the J end by 7 bases, with 10 bases between. Supplemented by reference TRBV9 and TRBJ2-2, the full variable domain reads DSGVTQTPKHLITATGQRVTLRCSPRSGDLSVYWYQQSLDQGLQFLIQYYNGEERAKGNILERFSAQQFPDLHSELNLSSLELGDSALYFCASSVGLGVGELFFGEGSRLTVL.

V is TRBV2 and J is TRBJ2-7; 10 nucleotides agree with TRBD1. The J segment lost 6 bases and the V segment lost 8 bases, leaving 4 bases of the junction unmatched. CDR3 length equals 12 residues. Germline CDR1 reads SNHLY; CDR2 reads FYNNEI. CDR3 region: CASHDRGPEQYF. The CDR3 region has the DNA TGTGCCAGCCATGACAGGGGGCCCGAGCAGTACTTC.

This clone was observed a few times. V and J are TRBV3-1 (or the pseudogene TRBV3-2) and TRBJ2-7; D might be TRBD1 (5 bases). V shed 4 bases and J shed 7 bases, with 14 bases lying between them. There are 13 residues in the CDR3. Germline V gene data show CDR1 as LGHDT and CDR2 as YNNKEL (reference sequence). The CDR3, as DNA: TGTGCCAGCAGCCGAACAGGATCGGCGGAGCAGTACTTC. This sequence encodes CASSRTGSAEQYF.

This clone was detected a few times. The chain is built from TRBV5-1 and TRBJ2-1, with D perhaps TRBD1 (6 bases). The CDR3 sequence is 16 residues long. The V gene lost 1 base and the J gene lost 4 bases, with 15 bases spanning the gap. Germline V CDR1 and CDR2: SGHRS, YFSETQ. The CDR3 region has the DNA TGCGCCAGCAGCTTGAACAGGGTGAGGGATTACAATGAGCAGTTCTTC. It codes for CASSLNRVRDYNEQFF.

This sequence joins TRBV6-5 and TRBJ2-7; TRBD1 matches 7 bases. This CDR3 is 15 amino acids long. CDR1 and CDR2 (germline): MNHEY, SVGAGI. With 5 bases clipped from V and 5 bases from J, the junction kept 12 bases outside the gene matches. DNA for the CDR3: TGTGCCAGCAGTACTCGACAGGGTCGTTGGGACGAGCAGTACTTC. Translated, it gives CASSTRQGRWDEQYF.

A few counts support this clone. This chain uses TRBV5-1 with TRBJ2-3; 8 nucleotides align to TRBD2. V trimming: 5 bases; J trimming: 3 bases; junction bases outside the gene matches: 5. Germline assignment: CDR1 SGHRS and CDR2 YFSETQ. This CDR3 has 14 residues. CDR3: CASRRTSRTDTQYF. Here the CDR3 DNA reads TGCGCCAGCAGAAGGACTAGCAGGACAGATACGCAGTATTTT.

CDR3 protein: CASRRTSGFYEQFF. The DNA for the CDR3 is TGTGCCAGCAGGCGGACTAGCGGGTTTTATGAGCAGTTCTTC. The V and J genes are TRBV27 and TRBJ2-1; 11 bases match TRBD2. The V gene end was trimmed by 6 bases and the J gene end by 8 bases; junction bases not matched to a gene: 6. The CDR3 is 14 amino acids. Germline V gives CDR1 MNHEY, CDR2 SMNVEV (reference sequence).

The CDR3 nucleotides read TGTGCCAGCAGCTTAGATGGTATAGGAATAAATACGCAGTATTTT. Amino acids: CASSLDGIGINTQYF. V is TRBV7-3 and J is TRBJ2-3; D remains ambiguous. This CDR3 region has 15 residues. Germline lookup yields CDR1 SGHTA and CDR2 FQGTGA. V lost 2 bases and J lost 7, with 16 bases in between.

In the case of this clone: At one boundary the junction diverges from the germline segment, which might be a read error. This rearrangement joins TRBV10-3 to TRBJ2-7, with D possibly called TRBD1 or TRBD2 (5 bases each). This CDR3 has 12 amino acids. In germline, CDR1 is ENHRY, CDR2 SYGVKD. CDR3 nucleotide sequence: TGTGCCAGCAGTGTACCCGGGGCGGGGCAGTACTTC. Protein product: CASSVPGAGQYF.

V is TRBV19 and J is TRBJ2-7; 9 bases align to TRBD2. The germline gives CDR1 LNHDA, CDR2 SQIVND (reference sequence). This CDR3 region has 15 residues. J gave up 2 bases and V 1 base, and 3 bases lay outside the gene matches. The CDR3 DNA reads as TGTGCCAGTAGTATAGCGCGCGGGAGGGCCTACGAGCAGTACTTC. It yields the protein CASSIARGRAYEQYF.

V gene TRBV19 combines with J gene TRBJ1-1, with a weak D call TRBD1 (5 bases). CDR3 length: 15 residues. Germline V CDR1 and CDR2: LNHDA, SQIVND (reference sequence). V dropped 2 bases and J dropped 4 bases, with 14 bases sitting between them. DNA for the CDR3: TGTGCCAGTAGTATACCACAGGTGTTACGCACTGAAGCTTTCTTT. It translates to CASSIPQVLRTEAFF.

This clone was picked up one time. J is TRBJ1-2 and V is TRBV10-3; 7 bases fit TRBD1. This CDR3 spans 13 amino acids. CDR1 and CDR2 (germline): ENHRY, SYGVKD. V shed 3 bases and J 8 bases; nucleotides not matched to a gene: 6. The chain's CDR3 is CAISERQGEGYTF. The DNA for the CDR3 is TGTGCCATCAGTGAACGGCAGGGGGAGGGCTACACCTTC.

The chain links TRBV6-5 to TRBJ2-1; 10 bases map to TRBD1. V trimming: 6 bases; J trimming: 9 bases; junction bases outside the gene matches: 8. Per the germline V gene, CDR1 is MNHEY and CDR2 is SVGAGI. CDR3 size: 14 residues. The CDR3 bases are TGTGCCAGCAGCTTAGACAGGGGGCGCGGTGAGCAGTTCTTC. Its translation: CASSLDRGRGEQFF.

This chain connects TRBV6-5 to TRBJ1-3, with D possibly being TRBD1 (6 bases). V was clipped by 4 bases and J by 0 bases, with 10 bases between them. Per germline, CDR1 MNHEY and CDR2 SVGAGI. The CDR3 has 15 residues. CDR3 coding DNA: TGTGCCAGCAGTTCAGGACAGCACTCTGGAAACACCATATATTTT. It translates to CASSSGQHSGNTIYF.

The rearrangement links TRBV11-2 to TRBJ1-2; TRBD1 matches 7 bases. The V segment lost 2 bases and the J segment 7 bases; nucleotides outside the gene matches: 4. Germline CDR1 reads SGHAT; CDR2 reads FQNNGV. This CDR3 spans 13 amino acids. The CDR3 spells CASSLSGGSGYTF. Written as DNA, the CDR3 is TGTGCCAGCAGCTTATCAGGGGGTTCTGGCTACACCTTC.

The chain employs TRBV14 and TRBJ2-5; no clear D gene. Per germline, CDR1 SGHDN and CDR2 FVKESK. CDR3 length: 13 amino acids. V was cut by 1 base and J by 1 base, with 4 bases left in between. DNA of the CDR3: TGTGCCAGCAGCCAAGGACCCCAAGAGACCCAGTACTTC. It translates to CASSQGPQETQYF.

This chain uses TRBV4-2 with TRBJ2-3; D is tentatively TRBD1 or TRBD2 (5 bases each). V lost 0 bases and J 14 bases, leaving 12 bases between the germline ends. CDR3 length equals 12 residues. The germline V gene has CDR1 LGHNA and CDR2 YNFKEQ. The CDR3 loop reads CASSQDWGFPYF. CDR3 nucleotides: TGTGCCAGCAGCCAAGACTGGGGGTTCCCGTATTTT.

This sequence joins TRBV12-3 or TRBV12-4 and TRBJ1-1, with D maybe TRBD1 (5 bases). The CDR3 has 13 residues. Trimming pared 7 bases from V and 11 bases from J, leaving 20 bases between. The CDR3: CASTERGGTWAFF. The CDR3 region has the DNA TGTGCCAGCACGGAGAGGGGAGGAACCTGGGCTTTCTTT.

The chain carries TRBV25-1 and TRBJ1-1; 11 bases line up with TRBD1. V was pared by 6 bases and J by 5 bases, with 5 bases of the junction left unmatched. This CDR3 is built from 14 residues. Looked up from germline, CDR1 is MGHDK and CDR2 is SYGVNS. The CDR3 DNA reads TGTGCCAGCAGCCACCGGGACAGGGGGACTGAAGCTTTCTTT. Encoded protein: CASSHRDRGTEAFF.